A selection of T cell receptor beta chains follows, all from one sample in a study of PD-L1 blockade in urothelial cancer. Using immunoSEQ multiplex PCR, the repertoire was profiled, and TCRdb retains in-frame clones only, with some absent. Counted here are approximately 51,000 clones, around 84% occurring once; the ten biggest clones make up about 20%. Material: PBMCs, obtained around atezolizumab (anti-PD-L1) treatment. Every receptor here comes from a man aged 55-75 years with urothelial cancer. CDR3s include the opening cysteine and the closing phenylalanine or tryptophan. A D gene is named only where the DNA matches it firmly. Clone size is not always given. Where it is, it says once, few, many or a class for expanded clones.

TGTGCCAGCAGCTCCCGGGACAGGGCCACCGGGGAGCTGTTTTTT	CASSSRDRATGELFF	TRBV7-8	TRBJ2-2	TRBD1	NA
TGTGCCAGCAGGACAGTAACGAACTACGAGCAGTACTTC	CASRTVTNYEQYF	TRBV2	TRBJ2-7	NA	once
TGTGCCAGCCTGACCGGGACTAGCGGGAGACAGAACGAGCAGTACTTC	CASLTGTSGRQNEQYF	TRBV5-8	TRBJ2-7	TRBD2	NA
TGTGCCAGCAGCGTTAGGTCAGGGGGCTTTGAAAAACTGTTTTTT	CASSVRSGGFEKLFF	TRBV7-2	TRBJ1-4	TRBD1	NA
TGTGCTAGCAGCTTAGGGGGGAGGCCAGAGGATGAGCAGTTCTTC	CASSLGGRPEDEQFF	TRBV7-7	TRBJ2-1	NA	few
TGTGCCTGGAGTACTCGGGGGGCGAGTGGCTACACCTTC	CAWSTRGASGYTF	TRBV30	TRBJ1-2	NA	NA
TGTGCCAGCTCACTCCAGGGGGCAACTAATGAAAAACTGTTTTTT	CASSLQGATNEKLFF	TRBV18	TRBJ1-4	TRBD1	NA
TGTGCCAGCAGGCAGGACAGGGGGGGCTCATATGGCTACACCTTC	CASRQDRGGSYGYTF	TRBV28	TRBJ1-2	TRBD1	NA
TGTGCCAGTACCCCCGAGGGGAGGAGGACTGAAGCTTTCTTT	CASTPEGRRTEAFF	TRBV19	TRBJ1-1	NA	NA
TGCGCCAGCAGCTTGGTAGGGACAGGGGCATTCGCGAACACCGGGGAGCTGTTTTTT	CASSLVGTGAFANTGELFF	TRBV5-1	TRBJ2-2	TRBD1	NA
TGTGCCTCCAAAGCGGACAGGGCAAATGAGCAGTTCTTC	CASKADRANEQFF	TRBV27	TRBJ2-1	TRBD1	NA
TGTGCCAGCAGCCTACAGGGGTTTGGGGCCAACGTCCTGACTTTC	CASSLQGFGANVLTF	TRBV5-4	TRBJ2-6	TRBD1	NA
TGTGCCAGTAGTATAGGACAGGGGGCGAAGGCTTTCTTT	CASSIGQGAKAFF	TRBV19	TRBJ1-1	TRBD1	NA
TGTGCCAGTCAACCGGGACAGGGTGTCGATGAGCAGTTCTTC	CASQPGQGVDEQFF	TRBV19	TRBJ2-1	TRBD1	NA
TGTGCCAGCAGCTTGGTTGCACAAACGAATCAGCCCCAGCATTTT	CASSLVAQTNQPQHF	TRBV7-2	TRBJ1-5	NA	NA
TGTGCCAGTCGCAGGACAGCTGCAACTAATGAAAAACTGTTTTTT	CASRRTAATNEKLFF	TRBV19	TRBJ1-4	NA	once
TGTGCCAGCAGTTATGGGACTAGCGGAACCTACGAGCAGTACTTC	CASSYGTSGTYEQYF	TRBV6-6	TRBJ2-7	TRBD2	NA
TGTGCCAGCAGTTACTCGCGGCTTAATGAAAAACTGTTTTTT	CASSYSRLNEKLFF	TRBV6-5	TRBJ1-4	NA	once
TGCAGCACACCGGGACTAGCGAACACCGGGGAGCTGTTTTTT	CSTPGLANTGELFF	TRBV29-1	TRBJ2-2	TRBD2	few
TGTGCCAGCAGTGAGACACGGCAGGGGAACACTGAAGCTTTCTTT	CASSETRQGNTEAFF	TRBV2	TRBJ1-1	NA	NA
TGTGCCAGCAGCTTAGTTGGAGCTAACTATGGCTACACCTTC	CASSLVGANYGYTF	TRBV11-2	TRBJ1-2	NA	NA
TGTGCCAGCAGCCAAGACCTTGTGGAGACCCAGTACTTC	CASSQDLVETQYF	TRBV4-2	TRBJ2-5	NA	NA
TGTGCCATCGCGCGGGGAGGGATGGTCGGCTACACCTTC	CAIARGGMVGYTF	TRBV15	TRBJ1-2	NA	NA
TGTGCCAGCAGCTTGGGATTAGCGGGAGCCGGGGAGCTGTTTTTT	CASSLGLAGAGELFF	TRBV5-6	TRBJ2-2	TRBD2	NA